This is a list of T cell receptor beta chains from one sample in a study of blood T cell repertoires in COVID-19. TCRdb's table, derived via immunoSEQ multiplex PCR, lists solely in-frame clones and lacks some. The sample has fewer than 250,000 clones; more than 75% are singletons. Source material: peripheral blood. The origin of the receptors is a man in his forties or fifties with COVID-19, enrolled during active disease. Both conserved end residues are part of each CDR3. D genes are given only for firm matches. For some rows the clone size is stated as once, few or many, or as a class when expanded; others skip it.

V: TRBV6-5
J: TRBJ1-3
size: -
D: -
CDR3: CASSRGDLSGNTIYF
DNA: TGTGCCAGCAGCCGCGGGGACCTCTCTGGAAACACCATATATTTT

V: TRBV7-2
J: TRBJ2-1
size: few
D: TRBD2
CDR3: CASSLKREGLHEQFF
DNA: TGTGCCAGCAGCTTGAAGCGGGAGGGCCTCCATGAGCAGTTCTTC

V: TRBV4-3
J: TRBJ2-7
size: -
D: -
CDR3: CASSRDFPPYEQYF
DNA: TGCGCCAGCAGCCGGGACTTCCCACCCTACGAGCAGTACTTC

V: TRBV7-2
J: TRBJ2-7
size: -
D: TRBD2
CDR3: CASSSLAGGRGYEQYF
DNA: TGTGCCAGCAGCTCCCTGGCGGGGGGGCGGGGGTACGAGCAGTACTTC

V: TRBV27
J: TRBJ1-4
size: -
D: TRBD1
CDR3: CASSRQGAVATNEKLFF
DNA: TGTGCCAGCAGTCGACAGGGGGCGGTTGCAACTAATGAAAAACTGTTTTTT

V: TRBV3-1/TRBV3-2
J: TRBJ2-2
size: -
D: TRBD1
CDR3: CASSRQGGIGELFF
DNA: TGTGCCAGCAGCCGACAGGGTGGTATCGGGGAGCTGTTTTTT

V: TRBV9
J: TRBJ2-7
size: -
D: TRBD2
CDR3: CASSVATSGSVYEQYF
DNA: TGTGCCAGCAGCGTAGCTACTAGCGGGAGCGTCTACGAGCAGTACTTC

V: TRBV2
J: TRBJ1-2
size: -
D: -
CDR3: CASSEARGANYGYTF
DNA: TGTGCCAGCAGTGAAGCGCGGGGGGCCAACTATGGCTACACCTTC

V: TRBV12-3/TRBV12-4
J: TRBJ2-1
size: -
D: -
CDR3: CASSWGLNNEQFF
DNA: TGTGCCAGCAGTTGGGGGCTTAACAATGAGCAGTTCTTC

V: TRBV4-3
J: TRBJ1-6
size: -
D: -
CDR3: CASSQDQAGVGSPLHF
DNA: TGCGCCAGCAGCCAAGATCAGGCAGGGGTCGGCTCACCCCTCCACTTT

V: TRBV13
J: TRBJ1-2
size: medium-sized
D: TRBD1
CDR3: CASRAVQGFSGYTF
DNA: TGTGCCAGCAGGGCAGTACAGGGGTTCTCTGGCTACACCTTC

V: TRBV6-1
J: TRBJ2-1
size: -
D: TRBD1
CDR3: CASSEGIRGSNEQFF
DNA: TGTGCCAGCAGTGAAGGGATCAGGGGGAGTAATGAGCAGTTCTTC

V: TRBV10-3
J: TRBJ2-5
size: -
D: -
CDR3: CAAPALIDLDF
DNA: TGTGCCGCCCCGGCGCTCATTGACCTAGACTTC

V: TRBV18
J: TRBJ1-3
size: -
D: -
CDR3: CASRPSSSGNTIYF
DNA: TGTGCCAGTCGCCCATCCAGCTCTGGAAACACCATATATTTT

V: TRBV19
J: TRBJ2-7
size: -
D: -
CDR3: CATRQGGLGGGYEQYF
DNA: TGTGCCACCCGACAGGGCGGCCTAGGAGGGGGTTACGAGCAGTACTTC

V: TRBV24-1
J: TRBJ1-5
size: -
D: -
CDR3: CATSDLRGRGIQPQHF
DNA: TGTGCCACCAGTGATTTGCGAGGTAGGGGGATTCAGCCCCAGCATTTT

V: TRBV5-1
J: TRBJ1-5
size: -
D: -
CDR3: CASSLEGLSNQPQHF
DNA: TGCGCCAGCAGCTTGGAAGGACTTAGCAATCAGCCCCAGCATTTT

V: TRBV10-3
J: TRBJ1-2
size: -
D: -
CDR3: CAISEGLLSYGYTF
DNA: TGTGCCATCAGTGAGGGACTATTGAGCTATGGCTACACCTTC

V: TRBV7-8
J: TRBJ1-6
size: -
D: -
CDR3: CASSSTGWDSPLHF
DNA: TGTGCCAGCAGCTCAACAGGGTGGGATTCACCCCTCCACTTT

V: TRBV6-6
J: TRBJ1-5
size: -
D: TRBD1
CDR3: CASSDRDRDVQPQHF
DNA: TGTGCCAGCAGTGACCGGGACAGGGACGTACAGCCCCAGCATTTT

V: TRBV27
J: TRBJ2-3
size: -
D: -
CDR3: CASSLQAASTDTQYF
DNA: TGTGCCAGCAGTTTACAAGCTGCTAGCACAGATACGCAGTATTTT

V: TRBV9
J: TRBJ2-7
size: -
D: TRBD1
CDR3: CASSEGQGEKGGEQYF
DNA: TGTGCCAGCAGCGAGGGACAGGGGGAAAAAGGGGGCGAGCAGTACTTC

V: TRBV3-1/TRBV3-2
J: TRBJ2-3
size: -
D: -
CDR3: CASSQGGDRYTQYF
DNA: TGTGCCAGCAGCCAAGGGGGGGACCGATATACGCAGTATTTT

V: TRBV20-1
J: TRBJ2-7
size: -
D: TRBD1
CDR3: CSASTSGTGRLEQYF
DNA: TGCAGTGCTAGTACTTCCGGGACAGGACGCCTCGAGCAGTACTTC

V: TRBV5-4
J: TRBJ2-7
size: few
D: -
CDR3: CASSFDSGYEQYF
DNA: TGTGCCAGCAGCTTTGATAGCGGATACGAGCAGTACTTC

V: TRBV7-9
J: TRBJ2-3
size: -
D: TRBD2
CDR3: CASSEPAGASSTDTQYF
DNA: TGTGCCAGCAGCGAACCAGCGGGGGCCTCAAGCACAGATACGCAGTATTTT

V: TRBV5-1
J: TRBJ1-1
size: -
D: -
CDR3: CASRQQGDTEAFF
DNA: TGCGCCAGCAGACAACAGGGTGATACTGAAGCTTTCTTT

V: TRBV4-3
J: TRBJ1-6
size: few
D: -
CDR3: CASSQDSGGNSPLHF
DNA: TGCGCCAGCAGCCAAGATTCGGGGGGAAATTCACCCCTCCACTTT

V: TRBV28
J: TRBJ1-5
size: -
D: TRBD1
CDR3: CASSSDTGGDQPQHF
DNA: TGTGCCAGCAGTTCCGATACAGGGGGCGACCAGCCCCAGCATTTT

V: TRBV4-1
J: TRBJ2-7
size: once
D: -
CDR3: CASSQVPYSYEQYF
DNA: TGCGCCAGCAGCCAAGTCCCCTACTCCTACGAGCAGTACTTC

V: TRBV4-3
J: TRBJ2-2
size: -
D: -
CDR3: CASSQRRDTGELFF
DNA: TGCGCCAGCAGCCAGCGGAGGGACACCGGGGAGCTGTTTTTT

V: TRBV19
J: TRBJ2-1
size: few
D: -
CDR3: CASSTRDSSNEQFF
DNA: TGTGCCAGTAGTACGCGGGACTCGTCCAATGAGCAGTTCTTC

V: TRBV27
J: TRBJ1-5
size: -
D: -
CDR3: CASSKYGTAGLHYSNQPQHF
DNA: TGTGCCAGCAGTAAATATGGGACGGCGGGACTTCATTATAGCAATCAGCCCCAGCATTTT

V: TRBV3-1/TRBV3-2
J: TRBJ2-6
size: -
D: TRBD1
CDR3: CASSRGQGSSGANVLTF
DNA: TGTGCCAGCAGTCGGGGACAGGGTAGCTCTGGGGCCAACGTCCTGACTTTC

V: TRBV7-2
J: TRBJ2-7
size: once
D: TRBD2
CDR3: CASSLAPTSGGYEQYF
DNA: TGTGCCAGCAGCTTAGCCCCGACTAGCGGGGGTTACGAGCAGTACTTC

V: TRBV28
J: TRBJ1-2
size: -
D: -
CDR3: CASSSYTLDGYTF
DNA: TGTGCCAGCAGTTCTTACACCCTCGATGGCTACACCTTC

V: TRBV29-1
J: TRBJ1-1
size: -
D: -
CDR3: CSVTNSDTEAFF
DNA: TGCAGCGTTACTAACTCTGACACTGAAGCTTTCTTT

V: TRBV5-4
J: TRBJ2-5
size: -
D: TRBD1
CDR3: CASSQATGTAQETQYF
DNA: TGTGCCAGCAGCCAGGCAACTGGGACAGCGCAAGAGACCCAGTACTTC

V: TRBV5-1
J: TRBJ2-5
size: -
D: -
CDR3: CASRELQGLQETQYF
DNA: TGCGCCAGCAGAGAGCTACAGGGCCTCCAAGAGACCCAGTACTTC

V: TRBV7-9
J: TRBJ2-1
size: -
D: TRBD2
CDR3: CASSQPPGTSGSRNEQFF
DNA: TGTGCCAGCAGCCAACCCCCGGGGACTAGCGGGAGTCGGAATGAGCAGTTCTTC

V: TRBV9
J: TRBJ2-2
size: -
D: -
CDR3: CASGRDRTGELFF
DNA: TGTGCCAGCGGCAGGGATCGAACCGGGGAGCTGTTTTTT

V: TRBV5-6
J: TRBJ2-2
size: -
D: TRBD2
CDR3: CASSLGTSLGMNGELFF
DNA: TGTGCCAGCAGCTTGGGGACTAGCCTCGGGATGAACGGGGAGCTGTTTTTT

V: TRBV6-9
J: TRBJ1-2
size: -
D: -
CDR3: CASSKREGTNYGYTF
DNA: TGTGCCAGCAGCAAGCGGGAGGGAACTAACTATGGCTACACCTTC

V: TRBV6-5
J: TRBJ2-1
size: once
D: -
CDR3: CASSYSLADYNEQFF
DNA: TGTGCCAGCAGTTACTCATTAGCGGACTACAATGAGCAGTTCTTC

V: TRBV29-1
J: TRBJ1-4
size: -
D: -
CDR3: CSVGPARLGEKLFF
DNA: TGCAGCGTTGGGCCAGCTAGGCTCGGTGAAAAACTGTTTTTT

V: TRBV5-1
J: TRBJ2-2
size: -
D: TRBD2
CDR3: CASSYLAGGRTGELFF
DNA: TGCGCCAGCAGCTACCTAGCGGGAGGGAGAACCGGGGAGCTGTTTTTT

V: TRBV6-6
J: TRBJ1-5
size: -
D: TRBD1
CDR3: CASNRGNQPQHF
DNA: TGTGCCAGCAACAGGGGAAATCAGCCCCAGCATTTT

V: TRBV27
J: TRBJ2-7
size: -
D: -
CDR3: CASSLLPDTAYEQYF
DNA: TGTGCCAGCAGCCTCCTTCCGGACACTGCCTACGAGCAGTACTTC

V: TRBV27
J: TRBJ2-2
size: -
D: TRBD1
CDR3: CASSLRGGDTGELFF
DNA: TGTGCCAGCAGTTTGAGAGGGGGCGACACCGGGGAGCTGTTTTTT